This T cell receptor beta chain originates from a study of Graves' ophthalmopathy and Graves' hyperthyroidism. This clonotype was counted many times. RNA transcripts were the source from which TCR beta CDR3 regions were amplified. HTBI primers were used in a first-round RT-PCR, which preceded a second-round multiplex PCR. TCRdb re-called the multiplex PCR reads through MiXCR, storing one row per CDR3 protein. The top ten hold 5.5% to 7% of the sample, which has roughly 410,000 distinct CDR3 sequences, about 16% seen once. The germline CDR1 and CDR2 sequences are SNHLY and FYNNEI. The CDR3 contains 14 residues. V lost 0 bases and J 1 base, leaving 6 bases between the germline ends.

The chain employs TRBV2 and TRBJ1-1, with D unresolved. Material: peripheral blood. The sequence derives from a woman under 30 with stable Graves' hyperthyroidism. The CDR3 region has the DNA TGTGCCAGCAGTGAAGCGCTAGCGAACACTGAAGCTTTCTTT. This translates into CASSEALANTEAFF.